This T cell receptor beta chain was captured in a study of graft-versus-host responses after intestinal transplantation. Study-wide background: Among the recipients, all got anti-thymocyte globulin induction and then tacrolimus and steroids for two to four years.

General study findings and limits: Individuals who had graft-donor T cell macrochimerism had allografts that showed high graft-versus-host to host-versus-graft clonal ratios. In recipient marrow, GvH clones were found, and some appeared first in ileum or blood.

A remark on this clone: Its antigen is as yet unknown.

Some clones are missing from TCRdb's copy, which holds only in-frame ones; the method was immunoSEQ multiplex PCR. This table has roughly 120,000 clones, about 92% appearing once. The clonotype comes from a human donor who was the organ donor for an intestinal transplant. The sequencing here drew on unstimulated CD8+ T cells sorted from spleen or lymph node cells, taken before transplant.

DNA for the CDR3: TGTGCCAGTAGTATTAAGGGGCTTGCCTATGGCTACACCTTC. This codes for CASSIKGLAYGYTF. This chain uses TRBV19 with TRBJ1-2; D perhaps matches TRBD1 (5 bases). This CDR3 is 14 amino acids long. Germline CDR1 LNHDA, CDR2 SQIVND (reference sequence). With 3 bases removed from V and 4 bases from J, the gap between germline ends came to 12 bases.